These 22 T cell receptor beta chains share one sample of origin, sequenced in a study of OX40 agonist ivuxolimab in advanced cancers. TCRdb keeps only in-frame clones here, not all; method: immunoSEQ multiplex PCR. The sample has roughly 76,000 clones; around 83% are singletons. Sequences were derived from CD4+ or CD8+ T cells sorted from blood, sampled in a trial of the OX40 agonist ivuxolimab. Every receptor here comes from an adult with an advanced solid tumor such as melanoma, head and neck, liver or kidney cancer.

This chain connects TRBV19 to TRBJ1-6; the D is unclear. Germline V CDR1 and CDR2: LNHDA, SQIVND (reference sequence). V was shortened by 8 bases and J by 7 bases, with 12 bases between the two germline ends. The CDR3 consists of 13 residues. The CDR3 here is CASHGAFNSPLHF. The CDR3 bases are TGTGCCAGTCATGGAGCTTTCAATTCACCCCTCCACTTT.

The chain couples TRBV7-2 to TRBJ1-3; D uncertain. The CDR3 consists of 15 residues. CDR1 is SGHTA and CDR2 is FQGNSA in the germline V gene. The germline V and J ends were trimmed by 0 bases and 2 bases, with 8 bases remaining between them. In nucleotides, the CDR3 is TGTGCCAGCAGCTTAGCGGTGGGCCCTGGAAACACCATATATTTT. It codes for CASSLAVGPGNTIYF.

CDR3 in DNA: TGTGCCAGCAGTTCTGCCCCTGACAGGACTCCGTACTTC. Amino acid sequence: CASSSAPDRTPYF. The genes are TRBV6-5 and TRBJ2-7; tentative D call: TRBD1 (6 bases). The germline gives CDR1 MNHEY, CDR2 SVGAGI. There are 13 residues in the CDR3. V was cut by 4 bases and J by 12 bases, with 19 bases left in between.

The genes are TRBV28 and TRBJ1-2; maybe TRBD1 (5 bases). Germline CDR1 and CDR2: MDHEN and SYDVKM. V gave up 8 bases and J gave up 7 bases, with 23 bases separating them. This CDR3 is 15 amino acids long. As DNA, the CDR3 is TGTGCCAGCCTCACCCCCTTCGCCAGGGACTTTGGCTACACCTTC. It translates to CASLTPFARDFGYTF.

The chain couples TRBV19 to TRBJ1-2; a weak D match, TRBD1 (6 bases). CDR3 length: 15 amino acids. V lost 6 bases and J 3 bases, leaving 17 bases between the germline ends. Per the germline V gene, CDR1 is LNHDA and CDR2 is SQIVND (reference sequence). This CDR3 reads CASRDPRDNDYGYTF. The CDR3 DNA reads TGTGCCAGTAGAGACCCCAGGGACAACGACTATGGCTACACCTTC.

This clone has only a few counts. V usage is TRBV6-5 and J usage is TRBJ1-1, with TRBD1 identical over 8 bases. V dropped 5 bases and J dropped 0; count of bases not matched to a gene: 2. Germline CDR1 is MNHEY and CDR2 is SVGAGI. This CDR3 is built from 14 residues. DNA for the CDR3: TGTGCCAGCAGTGCGGGACAGGTGAACACTGAAGCTTTCTTT. Translated, it gives CASSAGQVNTEAFF.

The chain is built from TRBV7-2 and TRBJ1-5, with TRBD1 matching 7 bases. CDR3 length: 16 amino acids. Germline V CDR1 and CDR2: SGHTA, FQGNSA. V was pared by 4 bases and J by 3 bases, with 9 bases of the junction left unmatched. This CDR3 is CASSSTPRGHNQPQHF. The DNA of the CDR3 is TGTGCCAGCAGCTCGACACCGAGGGGGCACAATCAGCCCCAGCATTTT.

V is TRBV9 and J is TRBJ1-6; no firm D call. Between the trimmed V and J ends, which lost 1 base and 5 bases, there was a span of 7 bases. The CDR3 totals 14 residues. Per germline, CDR1 SGDLS and CDR2 YYNGEE. The CDR3 loop reads CASSVTPDNSPLHF. The CDR3 bases are TGTGCCAGCAGCGTAACCCCCGATAATTCACCCCTCCACTTT. The full variable domain, with the rest looked up from reference TRBV9 and TRBJ1-6, is DSGVTQTPKHLITATGQRVTLRCSPRSGDLSVYWYQQSLDQGLQFLIQYYNGEERAKGNILERFSAQQFPDLHSELNLSSLELGDSALYFCASSVTPDNSPLHFGNGTRLTVT.

The chain combines TRBV15 with TRBJ2-2; D call uncertain. Germline lookup yields CDR1 LNHNV and CDR2 YYDKDF (reference sequence). The CDR3 consists of 13 residues. The V and J ends lost 8 bases and 7 bases respectively, with 14 bases between them. DNA for the CDR3: TGTGCCACCGCCAACGCAGGATACGGGGAGCTGTTTTTT. This translates into CATANAGYGELFF.

The V and J genes are TRBV6-6 and TRBJ1-3, with unresolved D. Trimming cost V 4 bases and J 3 bases, with 4 bases left between them. Germline V lookup: CDR1 MNHNY, CDR2 SVGAGI (reference sequence). CDR3 length equals 12 residues. CDR3 DNA: TGTGCCAGCAGTTCGAATGGAAACACCATATATTTT. Protein: CASSSNGNTIYF.

This clone has a single count. The chain joins TRBV5-1 to TRBJ2-3, with TRBD2 matching over 10 bases. This CDR3 is built from 16 residues. J gave up 4 bases and V 0 bases, and 5 bases lay outside the gene matches. Germline-derived CDR1 and CDR2 are SGHRS and YFSETQ. This CDR3 reads CASSLEERGGSDTQYF. The CDR3 DNA reads as TGCGCCAGCAGCTTGGAGGAGCGGGGGGGCTCAGATACGCAGTATTTT.

The genes are TRBV6-5 and TRBJ1-1; D possibly corresponds to TRBD1 (6 bases). This CDR3 region has 15 residues. Trimming pared 6 bases from V and 4 bases from J, leaving 18 bases between. Germline lookup yields CDR1 MNHEY and CDR2 SVGAGI. As DNA, the CDR3 is TGTGCCAGCAGCCCGGGGGCAGCACCGGTCACTGAAGCTTTCTTT. Protein: CASSPGAAPVTEAFF.

This sequence joins TRBV18 and TRBJ2-7; unclear D gene. This CDR3 spans 15 amino acids. Germline-derived CDR1 and CDR2 are KGHSH and LQKENI. V was cut by 0 bases and J by 3 bases, with 12 bases left in between. CDR3 coding DNA: TGTGCCAGCTCACCACCTTACAAAACGGGCTACGAGCAGTACTTC. Translation gives CASSPPYKTGYEQYF.

This clone was seen a single time. The chain carries TRBV2 and TRBJ1-2, with D perhaps TRBD1 (5 bases). The CDR3 is 13 residues long. Trimming stripped 4 bases from V and 6 bases from J, with 12 bases between. Germline CDR1 reads SNHLY; CDR2 reads FYNNEI. CDR3 sequence (DNA): TGTGCCAGCAGTGCAGGGTTTTTTGATGGCTACACCTTC. This gives the protein CASSAGFFDGYTF.

J is TRBJ1-2 and V is TRBV10-3, with 7 bases identical to TRBD1. This CDR3 is built from 16 residues. The V and J ends lost 3 bases and 6 bases, in that order; junction bases with no gene match: 13. Germline CDR1 ENHRY, CDR2 SYGVKD. This chain's CDR3 is CAISDPNRTGPNGYTF. Written as DNA, the CDR3 is TGTGCCATCAGTGACCCAAATCGGACAGGCCCCAATGGCTACACCTTC.

This chain connects TRBV4-1 to TRBJ1-3; a weak D match, TRBD1 (5 bases). The CDR3 is 15 amino acids. V gave up 3 bases and J gave up 3 bases, with 12 bases separating them. Germline V gene lookup returns CDR1 MGHRA and CDR2 YSYEKL. The CDR3 loop is CASSHQGLVGNTIYF. DNA of the CDR3: TGCGCCAGCAGCCACCAGGGTTTAGTTGGAAACACCATATATTTT.

The chain is built from TRBV5-1 and TRBJ2-3; no firm D call. The CDR3 runs to 13 residues. Trimming cost V 4 bases and J 3 bases, with 9 bases left between them. Germline V gene sequence: CDR1 SGHRS, CDR2 YFSETQ. The CDR3: CASSATRTDTQYF. The CDR3 DNA follows: TGCGCCAGCAGCGCAACCCGGACAGATACGCAGTATTTT.

V is TRBV2 and J is TRBJ2-1; tentatively, D is TRBD2 (6 bases). Between the trimmed V and J ends, which lost 6 bases and 13 bases, there was a span of 16 bases. This CDR3 region has 12 residues. Germline V gives CDR1 SNHLY, CDR2 FYNNEI. The CDR3 here is CASRTDTEGQFF. The CDR3 DNA is TGTGCCAGCAGGACCGACACGGAGGGACAGTTCTTC.

Only one count was recorded for this clone. This sequence joins TRBV9 and TRBJ2-1; D not resolved. CDR3 size: 14 residues. Between the trimmed V and J ends, which lost 0 bases and 7 bases, there was a span of 11 bases. CDR1 is SGDLS and CDR2 is YYNGEE in the germline V gene. CDR3 sequence (DNA): TGTGCCAGCAGCGTAGCTGCTAGTCGAAATGAGCAGTTCTTC. Its protein is CASSVAASRNEQFF.

This rearrangement joins TRBV7-2 to TRBJ2-7, with TRBD1 matching over 7 bases. Per germline, CDR1 SGHTA and CDR2 FQGNSA. Losses at the gene ends were 5 bases for V and 2 bases for J; bases not matched to a gene: 6. This CDR3 region has 14 residues. The CDR3 sequence: CASSLGTAPYEQYF. CDR3 nucleotide sequence: TGTGCCAGCAGCCTTGGGACAGCTCCCTACGAGCAGTACTTC. Using reference TRBV7-2 and TRBJ2-7 for the parts outside the CDR3, the full variable domain is GAGVSQSPSNKVTEKGKDVELRCDPISGHTALYWYRQSLGQGLEFLIYFQGNSAPDKSGLPSDRFSAERTGGSVSTLTIQRTQQEDSAVYLCASSLGTAPYEQYFGPGTRLTVT.

This chain links TRBV5-4 with TRBJ2-3; 8 bases match TRBD1. The CDR3 runs to 16 residues. Germline assignment: CDR1 SGHNT and CDR2 YYREEE (reference sequence). V lost 2 bases, J lost 2 bases, and 7 bases stayed unmatched. CDR3 bases: TGTGCCAGCAGCTTCCCTGGACAGGGTCCCACAGATACGCAGTATTTT. Residues: CASSFPGQGPTDTQYF.

The chain has TRBV5-1 and TRBJ2-5; 7 bases align to TRBD1. After removal of 2 bases from V and 4 bases from J, the junction contained 5 bases not matched to a gene. Germline CDR1 SGHRS, CDR2 YFSETQ. This CDR3 has 14 amino acids. CDR3 nucleotides: TGCGCCAGCAGCTTTTTGGCAGGGGGAGAGACCCAGTACTTC. It codes for CASSFLAGGETQYF.